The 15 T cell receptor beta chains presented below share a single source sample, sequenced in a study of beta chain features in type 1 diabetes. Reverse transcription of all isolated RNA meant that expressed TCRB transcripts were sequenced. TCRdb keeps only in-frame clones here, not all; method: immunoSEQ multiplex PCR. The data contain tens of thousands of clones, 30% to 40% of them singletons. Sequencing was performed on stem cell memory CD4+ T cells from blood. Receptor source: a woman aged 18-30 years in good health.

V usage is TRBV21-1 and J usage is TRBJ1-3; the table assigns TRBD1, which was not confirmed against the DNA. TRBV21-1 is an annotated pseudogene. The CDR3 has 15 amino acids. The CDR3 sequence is CASSGQGVAGNTIYF. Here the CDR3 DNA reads TGTGCCAGCAGCGGACAGGGGGTGGCTGGAAACACCATATATTTT.

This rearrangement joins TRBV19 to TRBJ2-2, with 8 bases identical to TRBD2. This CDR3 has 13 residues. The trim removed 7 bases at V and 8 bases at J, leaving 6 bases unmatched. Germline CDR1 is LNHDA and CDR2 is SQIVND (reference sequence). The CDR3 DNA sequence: TGTGCCAGTAAGGGACTAGAAGGGGGGGAGCTGTTTTTT. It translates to CASKGLEGGELFF.

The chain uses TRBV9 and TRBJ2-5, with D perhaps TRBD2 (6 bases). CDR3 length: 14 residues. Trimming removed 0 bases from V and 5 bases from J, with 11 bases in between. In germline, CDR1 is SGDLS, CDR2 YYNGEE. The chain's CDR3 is CASSVEIGGETQYF. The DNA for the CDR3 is TGTGCCAGCAGCGTAGAGATTGGAGGGGAGACCCAGTACTTC.

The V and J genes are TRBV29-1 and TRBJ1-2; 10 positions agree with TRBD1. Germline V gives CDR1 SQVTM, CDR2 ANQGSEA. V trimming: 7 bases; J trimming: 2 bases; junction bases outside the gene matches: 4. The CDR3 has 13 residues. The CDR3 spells CSGTTGGNYGYTF. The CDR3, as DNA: TGCAGCGGGACGACAGGGGGCAACTATGGCTACACCTTC.

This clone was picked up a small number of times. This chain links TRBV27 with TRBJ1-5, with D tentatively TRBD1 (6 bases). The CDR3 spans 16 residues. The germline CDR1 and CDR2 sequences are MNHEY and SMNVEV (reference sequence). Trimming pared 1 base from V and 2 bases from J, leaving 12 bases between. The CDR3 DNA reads TGTGCCAGCAGTTTATACCAGGGGAGAGGCAATCAGCCCCAGCATTTT. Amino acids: CASSLYQGRGNQPQHF.

The CDR3 here is CASSVWRNNGNEQFF. In DNA form, the CDR3 reads TGCGCCAGCAGTGTTTGGAGAAATAACGGGAATGAGCAGTTCTTC. The chain recombines TRBV10-2 with TRBJ2-1; D remains unclear. This CDR3 comprises 15 residues. Trimming took 4 bases from V and 7 from J, leaving 17 bases between them. Germline V gene data show CDR1 as WSHSY and CDR2 as SAAADI.

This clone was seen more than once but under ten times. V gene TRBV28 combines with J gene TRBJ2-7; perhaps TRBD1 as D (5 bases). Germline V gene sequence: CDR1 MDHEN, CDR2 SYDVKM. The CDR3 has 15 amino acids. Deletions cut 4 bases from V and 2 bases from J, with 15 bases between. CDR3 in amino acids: CASSSNRPRTYEQYF. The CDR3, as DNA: TGTGCCAGCAGTTCCAACAGGCCTCGGACCTACGAGCAGTACTTC. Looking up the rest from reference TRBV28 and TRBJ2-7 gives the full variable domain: DVKVTQSSRYLVKRTGEKVFLECVQDMDHENMFWYRQDPGLGLRLIYFSYDVKMKEKGDIPEGYSVSREKKERFSLILESASTNQTSMYLCASSSNRPRTYEQYFGPGTRLTVT.

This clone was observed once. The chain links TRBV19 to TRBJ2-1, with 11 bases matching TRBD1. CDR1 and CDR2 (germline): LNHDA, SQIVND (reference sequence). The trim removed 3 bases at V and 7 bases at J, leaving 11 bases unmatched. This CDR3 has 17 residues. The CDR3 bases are TGTGCCAGTAGTATGACCCCCGGACAGGGGGCACGTAATGAGCAGTTCTTC. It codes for CASSMTPGQGARNEQFF.

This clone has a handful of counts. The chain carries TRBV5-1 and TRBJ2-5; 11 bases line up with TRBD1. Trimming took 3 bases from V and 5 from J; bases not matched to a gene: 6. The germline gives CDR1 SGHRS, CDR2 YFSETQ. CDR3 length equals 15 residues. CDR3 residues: CASSSGQGAQETQYF. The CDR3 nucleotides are TGCGCCAGCAGCTCCGGACAGGGGGCGCAGGAGACCCAGTACTTC.

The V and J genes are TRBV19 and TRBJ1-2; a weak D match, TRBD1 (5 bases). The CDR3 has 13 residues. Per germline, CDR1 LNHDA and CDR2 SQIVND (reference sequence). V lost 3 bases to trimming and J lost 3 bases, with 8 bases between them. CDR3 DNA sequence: TGTGCCAGTAGTATTCGGGGGGACTATGGCTACACCTTC. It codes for CASSIRGDYGYTF.

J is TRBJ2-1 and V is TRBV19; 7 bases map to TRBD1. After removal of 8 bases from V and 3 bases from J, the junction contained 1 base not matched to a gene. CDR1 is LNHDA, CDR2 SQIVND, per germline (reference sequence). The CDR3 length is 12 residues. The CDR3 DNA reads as TGTGCCAGTCGGGACAGCTACAATGAGCAGTTCTTC. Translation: CASRDSYNEQFF.

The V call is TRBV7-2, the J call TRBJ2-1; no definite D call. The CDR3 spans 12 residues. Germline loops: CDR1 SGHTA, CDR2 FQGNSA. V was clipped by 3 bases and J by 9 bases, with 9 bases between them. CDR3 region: CASSFYTLEQFF. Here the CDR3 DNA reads TGTGCCAGCAGCTTCTATACGCTTGAGCAGTTCTTC. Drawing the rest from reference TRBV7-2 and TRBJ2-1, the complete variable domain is GAGVSQSPSNKVTEKGKDVELRCDPISGHTALYWYRQSLGQGLEFLIYFQGNSAPDKSGLPSDRFSAERTGGSVSTLTIQRTQQEDSAVYLCASSFYTLEQFFGPGTRLTVL.

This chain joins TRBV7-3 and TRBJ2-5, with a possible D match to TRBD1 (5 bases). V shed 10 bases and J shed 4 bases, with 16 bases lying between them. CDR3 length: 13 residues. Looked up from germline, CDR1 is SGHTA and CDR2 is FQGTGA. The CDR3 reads CAMAQGFGETQYF. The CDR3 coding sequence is TGTGCCATGGCTCAGGGTTTCGGAGAGACCCAGTACTTC.

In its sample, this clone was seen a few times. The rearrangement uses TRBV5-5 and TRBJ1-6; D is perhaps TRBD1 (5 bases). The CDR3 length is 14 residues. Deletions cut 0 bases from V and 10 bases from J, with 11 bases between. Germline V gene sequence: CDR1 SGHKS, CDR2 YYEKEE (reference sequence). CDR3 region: CASSLAGVFSPLHF. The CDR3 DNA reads TGTGCCAGCAGCTTGGCGGGGGTTTTCTCACCCCTCCACTTT.

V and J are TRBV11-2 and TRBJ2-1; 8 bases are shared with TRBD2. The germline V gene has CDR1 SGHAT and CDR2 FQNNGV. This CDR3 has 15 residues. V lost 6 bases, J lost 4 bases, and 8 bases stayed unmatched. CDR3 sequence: CASRPAGGPYNEQFF. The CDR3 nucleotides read TGTGCCAGCAGGCCCGCGGGGGGCCCTTACAATGAGCAGTTCTTC.